This T cell receptor beta chain derives from a study of Graves' ophthalmopathy and Graves' hyperthyroidism. With V trimmed by 3 bases and J by 0 bases, 10 bases remained unmatched. Germline V gene data show CDR1 as SGHRS and CDR2 as YFSETQ. This CDR3 is 19 amino acids long. This clonotype has a handful of counts. Amplification of the TCR beta CDR3 regions used RNA transcripts (as template). Second-round multiplex PCR followed a first-round RT-PCR using HTBI primers. TCRdb reprocessed the multiplex PCR reads with MiXCR, giving one entry per CDR3 protein. The table records about 500,000 distinct CDR3 sequences, around an eighth of them present only once.

The sample taken for sequencing was blood. This receptor was taken from a woman aged 30 to 39 with Graves' ophthalmopathy. This chain joins TRBV5-1 and TRBJ2-6, with 9 bases aligning to TRBD1. This CDR3 reads CASSYDRGEGFSGANVLTF. The CDR3 DNA reads TGCGCCAGCAGCTACGACAGGGGGGAGGGCTTCTCTGGGGCCAACGTCCTGACTTTC. The full variable domain, its missing parts supplied by reference TRBV5-1 and TRBJ2-6, is KAGVTQTPRYLIKTRGQQVTLSCSPISGHRSVSWYQQTPGQGLQFLFEYFSETQRNKGNFPGRFSGRQFSNSRSEMNVSTLELGDSALYLCASSYDRGEGFSGANVLTFGAGSRLTVL.